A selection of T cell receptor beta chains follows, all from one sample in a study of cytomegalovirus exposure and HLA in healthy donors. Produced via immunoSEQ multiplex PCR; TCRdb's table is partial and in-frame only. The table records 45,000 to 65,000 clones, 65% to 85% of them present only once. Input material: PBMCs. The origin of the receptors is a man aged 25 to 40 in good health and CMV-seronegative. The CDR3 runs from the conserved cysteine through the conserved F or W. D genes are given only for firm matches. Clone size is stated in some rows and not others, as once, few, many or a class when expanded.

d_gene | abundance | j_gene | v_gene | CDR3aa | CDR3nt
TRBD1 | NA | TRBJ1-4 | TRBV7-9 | CASSFVGQGAREKLFF | TGTGCCAGCAGCTTCGTAGGACAGGGCGCACGAGAAAAACTGTTTTTT
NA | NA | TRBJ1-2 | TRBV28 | CASSSGIYGYTF | TGTGCCAGCAGTTCAGGGATCTATGGCTACACCTTC
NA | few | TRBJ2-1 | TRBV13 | CASSLATSPNSEQFF | TGTGCCAGCAGCTTAGCCACTAGCCCGAACAGTGAGCAGTTCTTC
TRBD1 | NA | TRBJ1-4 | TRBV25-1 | CASQKQGATNEKLFF | TGTGCCAGTCAGAAACAGGGGGCAACTAATGAAAAACTGTTTTTT
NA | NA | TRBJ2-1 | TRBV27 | CASSLAIWGDNEQFF | TGTGCCAGCAGTTTAGCGATTTGGGGAGACAATGAGCAGTTCTTC
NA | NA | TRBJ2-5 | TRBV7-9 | CASSPFETQYF | TGTGCCAGCAGCCCCTTCGAGACCCAGTACTTC
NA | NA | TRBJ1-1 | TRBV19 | CASTAGGRTEAFF | TGTGCCAGTACTGCCGGCGGCCGAACTGAAGCTTTCTTT
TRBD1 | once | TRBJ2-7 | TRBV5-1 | CASSSGQGPYEQYF | TGCGCCAGCAGCTCAGGACAGGGACCCTACGAGCAGTACTTC
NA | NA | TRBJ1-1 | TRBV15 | CATSRDNSGSEAFF | TGTGCCACCAGCAGAGATAACAGCGGCTCTGAAGCTTTCTTT
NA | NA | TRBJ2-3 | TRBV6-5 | CASRTGHLSTDTQYF | TGTGCCAGCAGGACCGGACACCTTAGCACAGATACGCAGTATTTT
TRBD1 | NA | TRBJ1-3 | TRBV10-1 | CASSGQGAGNTIYF | TGCGCCAGCAGTGGACAGGGCGCTGGAAACACCATATATTTT
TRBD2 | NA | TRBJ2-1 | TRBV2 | CASRNTGTSPYNEQFF | TGTGCCAGCAGGAACACCGGGACTAGCCCCTACAATGAGCAGTTCTTC
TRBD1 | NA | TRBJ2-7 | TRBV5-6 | CASSFRAGGGVSYEQYF | TGTGCCAGCAGCTTCCGTGCAGGGGGCGGTGTCTCCTACGAGCAGTACTTC
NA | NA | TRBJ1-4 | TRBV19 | CASSDLQAANEKLFF | TGTGCCAGTAGCGATTTACAGGCAGCTAATGAAAAACTGTTTTTT
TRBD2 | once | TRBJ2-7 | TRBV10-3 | CATRLAGAREQYF | TGTGCCACCAGACTAGCGGGAGCCCGCGAGCAGTACTTC
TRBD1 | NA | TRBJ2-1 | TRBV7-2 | CASSPRQGRKNEQFF | TGTGCCAGCAGCCCGCGACAGGGAAGAAAAAATGAGCAGTTCTTC
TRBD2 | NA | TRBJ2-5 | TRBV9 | CASSEGTSGLQETQYF | TGTGCCAGCAGCGAGGGGACTAGCGGATTACAAGAGACCCAGTACTTC
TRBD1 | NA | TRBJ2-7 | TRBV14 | CASSPWTGTYEQYF | TGTGCCAGCAGCCCCTGGACAGGGACCTACGAGCAGTACTTC
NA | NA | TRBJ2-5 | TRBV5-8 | CASSLGEETQYF | TGTGCCAGCAGCTTAGGAGAAGAGACCCAGTACTTC
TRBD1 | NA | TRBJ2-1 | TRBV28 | CASSLSDRGLGEQFF | TGTGCCAGCAGTTTATCCGACAGGGGGCTTGGTGAGCAGTTCTTC
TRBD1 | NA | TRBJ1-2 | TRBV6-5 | CASSPTGVGGYPF | TGTGCCAGCAGCCCGACAGGGGTGGGGGGCTACCCCTTC
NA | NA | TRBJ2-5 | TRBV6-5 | CASSYSSARETQYF | TGTGCCAGCAGTTACTCGTCCGCCAGGGAGACCCAGTACTTC
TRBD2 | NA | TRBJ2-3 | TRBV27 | CASSRRTSQITDTQYF | TGTGCCAGCAGTCGAAGGACTAGCCAAATAACAGATACGCAGTATTTT
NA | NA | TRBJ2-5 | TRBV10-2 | CASSEPRGGGGETQYF | TGCGCCAGCAGTGAGCCGAGGGGCGGGGGCGGGGAGACCCAGTACTTC
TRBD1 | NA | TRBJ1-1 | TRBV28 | CASTRQGFGEAFF | TGTGCCAGCACCCGACAGGGGTTCGGTGAAGCTTTCTTT
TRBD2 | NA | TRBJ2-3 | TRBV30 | CAWSRGGGTDTQYF | TGTGCCTGGAGTCGCGGGGGGGGCACAGATACGCAGTATTTT
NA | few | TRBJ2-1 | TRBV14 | CASSQESYYNEQFF | TGTGCCAGCAGCCAAGAATCCTACTACAATGAGCAGTTCTTC
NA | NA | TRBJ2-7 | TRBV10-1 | CASSESNAAYEQYF | TGCGCCAGCAGTGAGTCGAATGCAGCCTACGAGCAGTACTTC
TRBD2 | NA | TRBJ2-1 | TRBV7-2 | CASSLGGLAGVTYNEQFF | TGTGCCAGCAGCTTAGGAGGACTAGCGGGAGTTACCTACAATGAGCAGTTCTTC
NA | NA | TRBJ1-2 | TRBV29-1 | CSVEQVYGYTF | TGCAGCGTTGAACAGGTCTATGGCTACACCTTC
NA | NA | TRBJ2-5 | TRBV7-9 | CASSLGSGAEETQYF | TGTGCCAGCAGCTTAGGTTCAGGGGCTGAAGAGACCCAGTACTTC
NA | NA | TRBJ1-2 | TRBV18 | CASSPSLQGGYGYTF | TGTGCCAGCTCACCGTCTTTACAGGGCGGCTATGGCTACACCTTC
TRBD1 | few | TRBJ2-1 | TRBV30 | CAWRATGLLGWDEQFF | TGTGCCTGGAGGGCGACAGGGCTTCTCGGCTGGGATGAGCAGTTCTTC
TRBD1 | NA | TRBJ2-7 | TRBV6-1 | CASIEGQGYEQYF | TGTGCCAGCATCGAGGGACAGGGTTACGAGCAGTACTTC
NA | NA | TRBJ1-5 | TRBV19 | CASQLGNQPQHF | TGTGCCAGTCAACTAGGCAATCAGCCCCAGCATTTT
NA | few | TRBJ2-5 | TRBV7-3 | CASSGGSQETQYF | TGTGCCAGCAGCGGGGGGTCCCAAGAGACCCAGTACTTC
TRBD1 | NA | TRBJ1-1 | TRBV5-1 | CASSLAGTGGTEAFF | TGCGCCAGCAGCTTGGCCGGGACAGGGGGCACTGAAGCTTTCTTT
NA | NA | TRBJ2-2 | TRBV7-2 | CASSRDRGALSGELFF | TGTGCCAGCAGCCGAGATCGGGGGGCGCTAAGCGGGGAGCTGTTTTTT
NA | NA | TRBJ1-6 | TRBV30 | CAWSEGLYNSPLHF | TGTGCCTGGAGCGAGGGACTGTATAATTCACCCCTCCATTTT
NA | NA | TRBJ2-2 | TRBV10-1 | CASSPQTANTGELFF | TGCGCCAGCAGCCCACAGACAGCGAACACCGGGGAGCTGTTTTTT
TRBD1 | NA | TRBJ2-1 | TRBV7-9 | CASSSRDRGHSEQFF | TGTGCCAGCAGCTCCCGGGACAGGGGGCACAGTGAGCAGTTCTTC
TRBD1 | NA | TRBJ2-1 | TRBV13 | CASSLEDRAEQFF | TGTGCCAGCAGCTTAGAGGACAGGGCTGAGCAGTTCTTC
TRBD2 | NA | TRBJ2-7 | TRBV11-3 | CASSLDRLAATYEQYF | TGTGCCAGCAGCTTAGATAGACTAGCGGCTACCTACGAGCAGTACTTC